The 24 T cell receptor beta chains in this list originate from one sample, sequenced in a study of cytomegalovirus exposure and HLA in healthy donors. PCR was performed using 60 Vbeta and 13 Jbeta primers. Produced via immunoSEQ multiplex PCR; TCRdb's table is partial and in-frame only. The repertoire has 200,000 or so clones, roughly 87% of them found once; the top ten carry about 0.23%. What was sequenced was PBMCs. Receptor source: a girl less than two years old in good health and CMV-seronegative.

Only one count was recorded for this clone. This chain links TRBV9 with TRBJ2-5, with 12 bases fitting TRBD2. This CDR3 contains 16 residues. Germline values: CDR1 SGDLS, CDR2 YYNGEE. V lost 0 bases and J lost 4; bases outside the gene matches: 4. The CDR3 DNA reads TGTGCCAGCAGCGTAGGACTAGCGGGAGCCTCAGAGACCCAGTACTTC. Translating gives CASSVGLAGASETQYF. The complete variable domain, with remaining parts taken from reference TRBV9 and TRBJ2-5, reads DSGVTQTPKHLITATGQRVTLRCSPRSGDLSVYWYQQSLDQGLQFLIQYYNGEERAKGNILERFSAQQFPDLHSELNLSSLELGDSALYFCASSVGLAGASETQYFGPGTRLLVL.

The chain's CDR3 is CASSVAGNYEQYF. CDR3 sequence (DNA): TGCGCCAGCAGTGTAGCGGGGAACTACGAGCAGTACTTC. The V call is TRBV10-1, the J call TRBJ2-7; TRBD2 matches at 8 bases. This CDR3 comprises 13 residues. V gave up 4 bases and J gave up 3 bases; unmatched junction bases: 2. The germline gives CDR1 WNHNN, CDR2 SYGVQD (reference sequence).

This sequence joins TRBV7-9 and TRBJ2-3; D not resolved. The CDR3 spans 12 residues. V dropped 8 bases and J dropped 2 bases, with 8 bases sitting between them. The germline gives CDR1 SEHNR, CDR2 FQNEAQ (reference sequence). CDR3 region: CASGSDTDTQYF. Written as DNA, the CDR3 is TGTGCCAGCGGTAGTGACACAGATACGCAGTATTTT.

The V gene is TRBV29-1, the J gene TRBJ2-7, with a tentative D call TRBD2 (6 bases). Germline lookup yields CDR1 SQVTM and CDR2 ANQGSEA. The CDR3 runs to 14 residues. Deletions cut 4 bases from V and 2 bases from J, with 15 bases between. The CDR3: CSVGGGSGAYEQYF. The CDR3 DNA reads TGCAGCGTTGGGGGAGGTTCGGGGGCCTACGAGCAGTACTTC.

The CDR3 here is CAWMGGAMMNTEAFF. The CDR3 DNA reads as TGTGCCTGGATGGGGGGGGCCATGATGAACACTGAAGCTTTCTTT. V gene TRBV30 combines with J gene TRBJ1-1, with a possible D match to TRBD1 (6 bases). The CDR3 loop spans 15 amino acids. Germline V gene lookup returns CDR1 GTSNPN and CDR2 SVGIG (reference sequence). With 4 bases removed from V and 0 bases from J, the gap between germline ends came to 15 bases. The entire variable domain, with the rest obtained from reference TRBV30 and TRBJ1-1, is as follows: SQTIHQWPATLVQPVGSPLSLECTVEGTSNPNLYWYRQAAGRGLQLLFYSVGIGQISSEVPQNLSASRPQDRQFILSSKKLLLSDSGFYLCAWMGGAMMNTEAFFGQGTRLTVV.

The chain employs TRBV30 and TRBJ1-1, with 9 bases lining up with TRBD1. Germline assignment: CDR1 GTSNPN and CDR2 SVGIG (reference sequence). The J segment lost 4 bases and the V segment lost 3 bases, leaving 3 bases of the junction unmatched. The CDR3 runs 13 residues. The CDR3 region has the DNA TGTGCCTGGAGGGGGACAGGGTTCACTGAAGCTTTCTTT. Translating it yields CAWRGTGFTEAFF.

The rearrangement links TRBV27 to TRBJ2-1; 8 bases agree with TRBD2. The germline CDR1 and CDR2 sequences are MNHEY and SMNVEV (reference sequence). CDR3 length: 13 amino acids. Trimming took 2 bases from V and 12 from J; bases not matched to a gene: 6. Here the CDR3 DNA reads TGTGCCAGCAGTTTACTCTGGGCGGGAGGGCAGTTCTTC. The encoded protein is CASSLLWAGGQFF.

This rearrangement joins TRBV27 to TRBJ2-1; D is possibly TRBD1 (6 bases). The germline V and J ends were trimmed by 8 bases and 6 bases, with 17 bases remaining between them. The germline V gene has CDR1 MNHEY and CDR2 SMNVEV (reference sequence). The CDR3 covers 14 residues. CDR3 residues: CASVKYRESNEQFF. The CDR3 DNA is TGTGCCAGCGTCAAATACAGGGAAAGCAATGAGCAGTTCTTC.

The V call is TRBV6-5, the J call TRBJ2-4, with TRBD1 identical over 7 bases. The germline CDR1 and CDR2 sequences are MNHEY and SVGAGI. Trimming removed 2 bases from V and 10 bases from J; junction bases left unmatched: 8. The CDR3 covers 14 residues. CDR3 sequence reads: CASSYTGTDSIQYF. In nucleotides, the CDR3 is TGTGCCAGCAGTTACACGGGGACAGATTCAATTCAGTACTTC.

The chain combines TRBV16 with TRBJ1-1, with D tentatively TRBD1 (5 bases). Between the trimmed V and J ends, which lost 0 bases and 1 base, there was a span of 9 bases. The CDR3 totals 15 residues. Germline loops: CDR1 KGHSY, CDR2 FQNENV. The CDR3 region is CASSQSPGSNTEAFF. The CDR3 nucleotides are TGTGCCAGCAGCCAATCGCCAGGGTCGAACACTGAAGCTTTCTTT.

The V gene is TRBV6-5, the J gene TRBJ1-5; the D is unclear. Trimming left V 8 bases short and J 3 bases short, with 8 bases between. The CDR3 runs to 12 residues. Germline V gene lookup returns CDR1 MNHEY and CDR2 SVGAGI. CDR3: CASRTYNQPQHF. CDR3 DNA: TGTGCCAGCCGGACTTACAATCAGCCCCAGCATTTT.

The chain joins TRBV4-1 to TRBJ2-4, with a possible D match to TRBD2 (6 bases). V dropped 4 bases and J dropped 2 bases, with 12 bases sitting between them. Germline CDR1 and CDR2: MGHRA and YSYEKL. This CDR3 contains 15 residues. CDR3 coding DNA: TGCGCCAGCAGCCTGTGGCGGGGCCCCAAAAACATTCAGTACTTC. It is translated as CASSLWRGPKNIQYF.

The chain is built from TRBV6-1 and TRBJ2-3; TRBD1 matches at 7 bases. The ends lost 10 bases at V and 2 bases at J; junction bases unmatched: 9. The CDR3 runs to 14 residues. CDR1 and CDR2 from the germline V gene are MNHNS and SASEGT. DNA of the CDR3: TGTGCCACCAATCCGGGACAGCACACAGATACGCAGTATTTT. This sequence encodes CATNPGQHTDTQYF.

About this clone itself: The junction does not match germline at one end; this may be a read error. The chain joins TRBV19 to TRBJ1-5; 8 bases line up with TRBD1. The CDR3 contains 15 residues. Germline-derived CDR1 and CDR2 are LNHDA and SQIVND (reference sequence). CDR3 region: CASKLGDRRNRPQHF. CDR3 sequence (DNA): TGTGCCAGTAAGCTCGGGGACAGGCGGAATCGGCCCCAGCATTTT.

Written as DNA, the CDR3 is TGCAGCGTTGATGGAGGCACAGATACGCAGTATTTT. This encodes CSVDGGTDTQYF. The chain uses TRBV29-1 and TRBJ2-3, with D hard to call. This CDR3 has 12 residues. The V gene's germline CDR1 is SQVTM and CDR2 ANQGSEA. Trimming took 3 bases from V and 1 from J, leaving 5 bases between them.

This clone appeared a few times. The gene calls are TRBV9 and TRBJ1-2; a weak D match, TRBD1 (5 bases). Germline CDR1 is SGDLS and CDR2 is YYNGEE. The CDR3 totals 16 residues. V was shortened by 3 bases and J by 3 bases, with 18 bases between the two germline ends. CDR3 DNA: TGTGCCAGCAGCGGTTTCTTAGATACAGGCGACTATGGCTACACCTTC. It specifies CASSGFLDTGDYGYTF.

This clone appeared a single time. J is TRBJ2-7 and V is TRBV19, with 10 bases identical to TRBD1. After removal of 3 bases from V and 3 bases from J, the junction contained 2 bases not matched to a gene. Germline-derived CDR1 and CDR2 are LNHDA and SQIVND (reference sequence). The CDR3 runs to 14 residues. The CDR3 DNA follows: TGTGCCAGTAGTATCCGGGACAGGGGCTACGAGCAGTACTTC. Its translation: CASSIRDRGYEQYF.

The rearrangement joins TRBV27 to TRBJ2-3; 8 nucleotides align to TRBD1. Germline trimming cut 0 bases from V and 4 bases from J; bases unmatched to any gene: 3. The CDR3 has 15 amino acids. CDR1 is MNHEY and CDR2 is SMNVEV in the germline V gene (reference sequence). CDR3 sequence (DNA): TGTGCCAGCAGTTTATCTACAGGGGGACCAGATACGCAGTATTTT. Amino acid sequence: CASSLSTGGPDTQYF.

The chain employs TRBV27 and TRBJ2-1, with a weak D call TRBD2 (5 bases). V dropped 8 bases and J dropped 7 bases, with 15 bases sitting between them. The CDR3 length is 13 residues. The germline V gene encodes CDR1 MNHEY and CDR2 SMNVEV (reference sequence). CDR3 amino acids: CASGYVSGNEQFF. CDR3 sequence (DNA): TGTGCCAGCGGCTATGTCAGCGGAAATGAGCAGTTCTTC.

This rearrangement joins TRBV10-3 to TRBJ2-3; 7 bases fit TRBD2. V trimming: 9 bases; J trimming: 2 bases; junction bases outside the gene matches: 8. The CDR3 runs to 14 residues. CDR1 is ENHRY and CDR2 is SYGVKD in the germline V gene. The CDR3 DNA reads as TGTGCCATACGGCTAGCGGAGTTCACAGATACGCAGTATTTT. Amino acids: CAIRLAEFTDTQYF.

This clone occurred a few times. The rearrangement links TRBV4-2 to TRBJ2-1, with D hard to call. The CDR3 spans 15 residues. The V end was cut by 0 bases, the J end by 5 bases, with 11 bases between. CDR1 and CDR2 from the germline V gene are LGHNA and YNFKEQ. CDR3 loop: CASSQDSHRDNEQFF. DNA of the CDR3: TGTGCCAGCAGCCAAGATTCCCACCGCGACAATGAGCAGTTCTTC.

The rearrangement joins TRBV2 to TRBJ2-4; TRBD2 aligns across 11 bases. The CDR3 covers 15 residues. Germline V gene sequence: CDR1 SNHLY, CDR2 FYNNEI. V lost 4 bases, J lost 7 bases, and 6 bases stayed unmatched. CDR3 sequence reads: CASSVLAGVGNIQYF. CDR3 DNA sequence: TGTGCCAGCAGTGTACTAGCGGGAGTTGGTAACATTCAGTACTTC.

This chain links TRBV15 with TRBJ1-4, with D perhaps matching TRBD1 (6 bases). Germline CDR1 is LNHNV and CDR2 is YYDKDF (reference sequence). Deletions cut 5 bases from V and 8 bases from J, with 18 bases between. The CDR3 length is 15 residues. The DNA for the CDR3 is TGTGCCACCAGCGGGGGCCCCGGGGAACAGGAAAAACTGTTTTTT. Residues: CATSGGPGEQEKLFF.

The chain couples TRBV7-9 to TRBJ1-2; possibly TRBD1 for D (5 bases). Germline lookup yields CDR1 SEHNR and CDR2 FQNEAQ (reference sequence). The CDR3 loop spans 14 amino acids. The germline V and J ends were trimmed by 7 bases and 7 bases, with 19 bases remaining between them. CDR3 sequence: CASNQAGRLRGYTF. CDR3 nucleotides: TGTGCCAGCAACCAGGCAGGGAGGTTACGTGGCTACACCTTC. Full variable domain (remainder filled in from reference TRBV7-9 and TRBJ1-2): DTGVSQNPRHKITKRGQNVTFRCDPISEHNRLYWYRQTLGQGPEFLTYFQNEAQLEKSRLLSDRFSAERPKGSFSTLEIQRTEQGDSAMYLCASNQAGRLRGYTFGSGTRLTVV.